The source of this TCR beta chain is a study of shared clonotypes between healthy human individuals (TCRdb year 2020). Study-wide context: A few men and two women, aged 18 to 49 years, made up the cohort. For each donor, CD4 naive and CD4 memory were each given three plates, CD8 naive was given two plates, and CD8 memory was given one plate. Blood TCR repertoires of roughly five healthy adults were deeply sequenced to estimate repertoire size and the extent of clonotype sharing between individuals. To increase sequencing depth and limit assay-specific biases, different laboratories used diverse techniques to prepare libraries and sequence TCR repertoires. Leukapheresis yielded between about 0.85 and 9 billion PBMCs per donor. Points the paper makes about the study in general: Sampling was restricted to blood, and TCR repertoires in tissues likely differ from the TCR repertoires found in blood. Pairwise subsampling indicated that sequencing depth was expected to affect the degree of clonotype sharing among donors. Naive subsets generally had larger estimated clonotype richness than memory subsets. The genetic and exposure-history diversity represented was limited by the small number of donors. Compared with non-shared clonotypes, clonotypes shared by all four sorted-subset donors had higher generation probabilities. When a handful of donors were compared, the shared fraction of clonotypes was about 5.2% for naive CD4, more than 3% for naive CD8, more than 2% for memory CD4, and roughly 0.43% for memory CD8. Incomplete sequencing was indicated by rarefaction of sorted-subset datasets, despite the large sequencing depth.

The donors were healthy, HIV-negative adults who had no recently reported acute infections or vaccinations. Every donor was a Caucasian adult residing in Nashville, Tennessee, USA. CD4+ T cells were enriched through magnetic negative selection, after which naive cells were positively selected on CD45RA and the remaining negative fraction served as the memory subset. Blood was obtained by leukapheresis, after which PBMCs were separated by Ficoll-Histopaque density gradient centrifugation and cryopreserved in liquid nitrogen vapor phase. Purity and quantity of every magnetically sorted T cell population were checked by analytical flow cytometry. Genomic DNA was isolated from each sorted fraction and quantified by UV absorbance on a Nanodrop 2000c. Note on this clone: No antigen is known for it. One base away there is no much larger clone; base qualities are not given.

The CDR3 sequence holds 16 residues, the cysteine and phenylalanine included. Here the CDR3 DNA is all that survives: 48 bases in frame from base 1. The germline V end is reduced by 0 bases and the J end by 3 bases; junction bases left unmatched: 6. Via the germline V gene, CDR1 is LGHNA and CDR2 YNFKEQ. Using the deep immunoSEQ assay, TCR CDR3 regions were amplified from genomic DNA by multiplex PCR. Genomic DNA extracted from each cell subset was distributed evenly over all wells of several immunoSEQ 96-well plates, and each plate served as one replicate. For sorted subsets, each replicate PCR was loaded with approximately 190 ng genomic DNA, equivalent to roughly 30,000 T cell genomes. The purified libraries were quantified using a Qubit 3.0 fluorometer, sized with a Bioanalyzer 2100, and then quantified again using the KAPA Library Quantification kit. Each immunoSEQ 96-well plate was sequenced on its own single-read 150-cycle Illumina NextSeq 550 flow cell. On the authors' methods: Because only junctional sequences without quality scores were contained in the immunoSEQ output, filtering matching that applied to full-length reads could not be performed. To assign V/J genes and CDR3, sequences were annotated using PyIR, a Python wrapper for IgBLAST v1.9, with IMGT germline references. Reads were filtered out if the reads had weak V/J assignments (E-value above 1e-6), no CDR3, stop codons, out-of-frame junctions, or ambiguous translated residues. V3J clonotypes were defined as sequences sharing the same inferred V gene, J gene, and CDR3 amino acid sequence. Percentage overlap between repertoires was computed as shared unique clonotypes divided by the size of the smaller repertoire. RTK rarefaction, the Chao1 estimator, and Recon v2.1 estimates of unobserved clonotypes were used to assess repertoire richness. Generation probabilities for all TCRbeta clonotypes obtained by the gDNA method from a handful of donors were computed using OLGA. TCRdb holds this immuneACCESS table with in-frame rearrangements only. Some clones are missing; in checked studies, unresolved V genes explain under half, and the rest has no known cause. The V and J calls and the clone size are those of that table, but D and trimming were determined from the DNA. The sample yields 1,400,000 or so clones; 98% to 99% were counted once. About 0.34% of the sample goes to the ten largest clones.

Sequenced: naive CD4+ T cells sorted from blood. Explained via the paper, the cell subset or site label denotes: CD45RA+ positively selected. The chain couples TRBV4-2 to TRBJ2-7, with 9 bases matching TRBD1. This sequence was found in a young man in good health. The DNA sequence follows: TGTGCCAGCAGCCAAGAACAGGGGGCGTCGGACTACGAGCAGTACTTC. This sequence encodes CASSQEQGASDYEQYF.